The 32 T cell receptor beta chains in this list originate from one sample, sequenced in a study of graft-versus-host responses after intestinal transplantation. Assay used: immunoSEQ multiplex PCR; TCRdb lists only in-frame clones, some missing. Found here are about 30,000 clones, about four fifths of them singletons; the top ten hold 3% to 3.5%. Investigators treated the graft tissue so that it released intraepithelial and lamina propria lymphocytes. Source: ileum tissue, taken 98 days after intestinal transplantation. The receptors stem from a human patient who received an intestinal transplant, so some T cells may come from the graft donor.

V gene TRBV27 combines with J gene TRBJ1-4, with D unresolved. CDR3 length equals 14 residues. CDR1 is MNHEY and CDR2 is SMNVEV in the germline V gene (reference sequence). Trimming stripped 2 bases from V and 5 bases from J, with 9 bases between. In DNA, the CDR3 is TGTGCCAGCAGTTTAGGGCAGTCAAATGAAAAACTGTTTTTT. This gives the protein CASSLGQSNEKLFF.

The rearrangement links TRBV5-6 to TRBJ1-2, with 9 bases aligning to TRBD1. This CDR3 comprises 16 residues. Germline lookup yields CDR1 SGHDT and CDR2 YYEEEE. V shed 5 bases, J shed 5 bases, and the junction held 13 bases outside the gene matches. The CDR3 coding sequence is TGTGCCAGCAGTTATATGGACAGGGGTTTGGCGTATGGCTACACCTTC. Translated, it gives CASSYMDRGLAYGYTF.

As to this clone: As the CDR3 is not closed by the conserved phenylalanine or tryptophan, this likely results from a read error. The V call is TRBV19, the J call TRBJ2-7; D is perhaps TRBD1 (5 bases). Trimming left V 8 bases short and J 2 bases short, with 10 bases between. Germline V lookup: CDR1 LNHDA, CDR2 SQIVND (reference sequence). The CDR3 has 12 residues. The CDR3 here is CASADRTYEQYL. In DNA form, the CDR3 reads TGTGCCAGTGCTGACAGAACCTACGAGCAGTACTTG.

There are a few counts of this clone. The CDR3 DNA reads as TGTGCCAGCAGCCACCAGTCAGGTGGGGTTGGCTACACCTTC. Translating gives CASSHQSGGVGYTF. V and J are TRBV7-9 and TRBJ1-2; unclear D gene. Germline-derived CDR1 and CDR2 are SEHNR and FQNEAQ (reference sequence). Trimming removed 5 bases at V and 7 bases at J, with 17 bases between. There are 14 residues in the CDR3.

The table lists this clone with a count of one. This rearrangement joins TRBV27 to TRBJ2-3; no definite D call. The germline V and J ends were trimmed by 6 bases and 0 bases, with 7 bases remaining between them. Germline V gene data show CDR1 as MNHEY and CDR2 as SMNVEV (reference sequence). This CDR3 region has 13 residues. CDR3 nucleotides: TGTGCCAGCAGAGGGCTTAGCACAGATACGCAGTATTTT. This translates into CASRGLSTDTQYF.

The chain uses TRBV4-1 and TRBJ1-3; TRBD1 might be the D (5 bases). CDR3 length: 16 residues. Germline V gene data show CDR1 as MGHRA and CDR2 as YSYEKL. V lost 3 bases and J lost 7, with 19 bases in between. The CDR3 bases are TGCGCCAGCAGCCATGAAGGGACTCTGGTTGGCAACACCATATATTTT. Protein product: CASSHEGTLVGNTIYF.

The J gene is TRBJ2-1, the V gene TRBV4-2; no clear D gene. The CDR3 extends over 14 amino acids. Trimming removed 0 bases at V and 8 bases at J, with 11 bases between. Germline V lookup: CDR1 LGHNA, CDR2 YNFKEQ. For the CDR3, the DNA is TGTGCCAGCAGCCAAGAAGCATTGGTTTATGAGCAGTTCTTC. It specifies CASSQEALVYEQFF.

J is TRBJ2-7 and V is TRBV11-2; tentative D call: TRBD2 (7 bases). Germline-derived CDR1 and CDR2 are SGHAT and FQNNGV. The CDR3 runs 18 residues. The germline V and J ends were trimmed by 2 bases and 0 bases, with 20 bases remaining between them. The CDR3 nucleotides read TGTGCCAGCAGCTTAATTAAGGTCCGGGGGGCTTTCTCCTACGAGCAGTACTTC. Protein product: CASSLIKVRGAFSYEQYF.

The chain joins TRBV5-4 to TRBJ2-7; maybe TRBD1 (5 bases). Germline V lookup: CDR1 SGHNT, CDR2 YYREEE (reference sequence). This CDR3 comprises 13 residues. Trimming left V 2 bases short and J 2 bases short, with 8 bases between. In DNA, the CDR3 is TGTGCCAGCAGCTTCGGCAGGGCCTACGAGCAGTACTTC. Translation: CASSFGRAYEQYF.

V and J are TRBV9 and TRBJ2-1, with 7 bases aligning to TRBD1. The CDR3 runs to 14 residues. With V trimmed by 2 bases and J by 3 bases, 2 bases remained unmatched. Germline CDR1 is SGDLS and CDR2 is YYNGEE. The CDR3 DNA is TGTGCCAGCAGCGTTCGGGACAGCTACAATGAGCAGTTCTTC. This sequence encodes CASSVRDSYNEQFF.

The DNA of the CDR3 is TGTGCCAGCAGTGAGGGGTATGCAGCAGAGACCCAGTACTTC. This codes for CASSEGYAAETQYF. The chain carries TRBV6-1 and TRBJ2-5, with D uncertain. The germline V gene has CDR1 MNHNS and CDR2 SASEGT. The CDR3 spans 14 residues. V dropped 3 bases and J dropped 4 bases, with 12 bases sitting between them.

The CDR3 bases are TGCGCCAGCAGCCAAAATCCGGGACTAGCTAAAAATACGCAGTATTTT. This gives the protein CASSQNPGLAKNTQYF. The chain joins TRBV4-1 to TRBJ2-3; 9 nucleotides match TRBD2. CDR1 and CDR2 (germline): MGHRA, YSYEKL. The J segment lost 7 bases and the V segment lost 2 bases, leaving 10 bases of the junction unmatched. The CDR3 totals 16 residues.

V and J are TRBV6-5 and TRBJ2-3; D unclear. V was clipped by 6 bases and J by 6 bases, with 19 bases between them. The CDR3 runs 15 residues. CDR1 and CDR2 from the germline V gene are MNHEY and SVGAGI. CDR3 sequence reads: CASSPRLLQWDTQYF. CDR3 nucleotide sequence: TGTGCCAGCAGCCCCCGGTTATTACAGTGGGATACGCAGTATTTT.

The CDR3: CASSVEEVWYGYTF. DNA for the CDR3: TGTGCCAGCAGCGTAGAGGAGGTCTGGTATGGCTACACCTTC. This rearrangement joins TRBV9 to TRBJ1-2, with D unclear. This CDR3 comprises 14 residues. CDR1 and CDR2 from the germline V gene are SGDLS and YYNGEE. The V end was cut by 0 bases, the J end by 5 bases, with 11 bases between.

This rearrangement joins TRBV18 to TRBJ1-1, with D possibly TRBD1 on 6 matching bases. V dropped 3 bases and J dropped 0 bases, with 8 bases sitting between them. The CDR3 runs 14 residues. Germline CDR1 is KGHSH and CDR2 is LQKENI. The CDR3 loop is CASSPGHMNTEAFF. The CDR3 DNA reads as TGTGCCAGCTCACCGGGACATATGAACACTGAAGCTTTCTTT.

This clone showed up just once. V and J are TRBV27 and TRBJ1-5; D is ambiguous. There are 13 residues in the CDR3. V lost 6 bases and J lost 1, with 7 bases in between. Germline CDR1 is MNHEY and CDR2 is SMNVEV (reference sequence). The CDR3 is CASRPGSNQPQHF. CDR3 coding DNA: TGTGCCAGCAGGCCTGGGAGCAATCAGCCCCAGCATTTT.

This clone has a handful of counts. The gene calls are TRBV4-1 and TRBJ2-5; D possibly corresponds to TRBD1 (6 bases). V was clipped by 2 bases and J by 5 bases, with 12 bases between them. Germline CDR1 MGHRA, CDR2 YSYEKL. The CDR3 consists of 14 residues. The CDR3 region has the DNA TGCGCCAGCAGCCAACTAACAGGGATGGAGACCCAGTACTTC. Translated: CASSQLTGMETQYF.

V and J are TRBV28 and TRBJ2-1; 12 bases fit TRBD2. The CDR3 consists of 18 residues. CDR1 is MDHEN and CDR2 is SYDVKM in the germline V gene. With 4 bases clipped from V and 2 bases from J, the junction kept 9 bases outside the gene matches. The CDR3 sequence: CASSSFTSGGLAYNEQFF. The CDR3 nucleotides are TGTGCCAGCAGTTCCTTTACTAGCGGGGGGTTAGCCTACAATGAGCAGTTCTTC.

The J gene is TRBJ2-2, the V gene TRBV30; 7 bases line up with TRBD2. Per germline, CDR1 GTSNPN and CDR2 SVGIG (reference sequence). V shed 2 bases, J shed 4 bases, and the junction held 7 bases outside the gene matches. There are 15 residues in the CDR3. The CDR3 reads CAWSPPAGSTGELFF. The CDR3 DNA reads as TGTGCCTGGAGTCCTCCAGCGGGGTCCACCGGGGAGCTGTTTTTT.

V is TRBV2 and J is TRBJ2-3; D unclear. V was trimmed by 1 base and J by 6 bases, leaving 8 bases between them. The CDR3 is 13 residues long. Germline-derived CDR1 and CDR2 are SNHLY and FYNNEI. The CDR3 sequence: CASSEEVGDTQYF. The DNA for the CDR3 is TGTGCCAGCAGTGAAGAAGTAGGGGATACGCAGTATTTT.

This sequence joins TRBV5-6 and TRBJ2-7; D is undetermined. Trimming left V 4 bases short and J 4 bases short, with 12 bases between. The CDR3 has 13 residues. From germline, CDR1 is SGHDT and CDR2 YYEEEE. CDR3 in DNA: TGTGCCAGCAGCGTCGGACGGCTATACGAGCAGTACTTC. It yields the protein CASSVGRLYEQYF.

J is TRBJ1-3 and V is TRBV18; no clear D gene. There are 14 residues in the CDR3. The V gene's germline CDR1 is KGHSH and CDR2 LQKENI. V gave up 3 bases and J gave up 10 bases, with 16 bases separating them. The CDR3 nucleotides are TGTGCCAGCTCACCCTTAGGTCCCTTTCGGACCATATATTTT. It yields the protein CASSPLGPFRTIYF. Combining the CDR3 with reference TRBV18 and TRBJ1-3 gives the whole variable domain NAGVMQNPRHLVRRRGQEARLRCSPMKGHSHVYWYRQLPEEGLKFMVYLQKENIIDESGMPKERFSAEFPKEGPSILRIQQVVRGDSAAYFCASSPLGPFRTIYFGEGSWLTVV.

To note about this clone: At one end the junction does not follow the germline gene, possibly because of a read error. In the same sample, other DNA sequences code for this CDR3. V is TRBV7-9 and J is TRBJ1-1; a weak D match, TRBD1 (6 bases). CDR3 size: 15 residues. Germline CDR1 reads SEHNR; CDR2 reads FQNEAQ (reference sequence). CDR3: CASSPAGHLNTEAFF. The CDR3 bases are TGTGCCAGCAGCCCAGCGGGACACTTGAACACCGAAGCTTTCTTT.

This clone is a singleton in its sample. The chain joins TRBV7-8 to TRBJ1-1, with D possibly matching TRBD1 (5 bases). V was clipped by 1 base and J by 2 bases, with 14 bases between them. The CDR3 is made up of 16 amino acids. Per germline, CDR1 SGHVS and CDR2 FQNEAQ. In nucleotides, the CDR3 is TGTGCCAGCAGCTTAGGCAGGGAGGGAAGAAACACTGAAGCTTTCTTT. Protein product: CASSLGREGRNTEAFF.

The rearrangement uses TRBV5-1 and TRBJ2-1; 7 bases fit TRBD1. Germline V lookup: CDR1 SGHRS, CDR2 YFSETQ. The length of the CDR3 is 14 residues. J lost 6 bases, V lost 4 bases, and 7 bases had no gene match. This chain's CDR3 is CASSPAGTANEQFF. The CDR3 DNA sequence: TGCGCCAGCAGCCCGGCCGGGACAGCCAATGAGCAGTTCTTC.

This clone occurred a few times. The V and J genes are TRBV6-5 and TRBJ1-4; 10 bases are a match to TRBD1. The CDR3 spans 14 residues. The J segment lost 6 bases and the V segment lost 6 bases, leaving 4 bases of the junction unmatched. Germline CDR1 is MNHEY and CDR2 is SVGAGI. CDR3 sequence: CASRIGQGDEKLFF. The CDR3 coding sequence is TGTGCCAGCAGGATTGGACAGGGGGATGAAAAACTGTTTTTT.

This rearrangement joins TRBV19 to TRBJ1-1, with 7 nucleotides matching TRBD1. The CDR3 contains 13 residues. Germline CDR1 reads LNHDA; CDR2 reads SQIVND (reference sequence). V trimming: 6 bases; J trimming: 5 bases; junction bases outside the gene matches: 6. CDR3 residues: CASSSQGGTEAFF. CDR3 coding DNA: TGTGCCAGTAGCTCGCAGGGGGGGACTGAAGCTTTCTTT.

The genes are TRBV19 and TRBJ2-7, with 7 bases identical to TRBD1. The V gene's germline CDR1 is LNHDA and CDR2 SQIVND (reference sequence). CDR3 length: 16 residues. J lost 2 bases, V lost 4 bases, and 11 bases had no gene match. In DNA, the CDR3 is TGTGCCAGTAGTAGGCTCGGGACAGCCTATACCTACGAGCAGTACTTC. Translation gives CASSRLGTAYTYEQYF.

CDR3 DNA sequence: TGTGCCAGCAGCTTGACAGACAATGAGCAGTTCTTC. Amino acids: CASSLTDNEQFF. The chain joins TRBV7-8 to TRBJ2-1, with D possibly being TRBD1 (5 bases). The CDR3 runs 12 residues. V was clipped by 3 bases and J by 5 bases, with 5 bases between them. From germline, CDR1 is SGHVS and CDR2 FQNEAQ.

The chain couples TRBV5-6 to TRBJ1-5; a weak D match, TRBD1 (5 bases). V gave up 2 bases and J gave up 0 bases, with 15 bases separating them. CDR1 is SGHDT, CDR2 YYEEEE, per germline. The CDR3 is 17 amino acids. This chain's CDR3 is CASSFGFRDGSNQPQHF. CDR3 sequence (DNA): TGTGCCAGCAGCTTCGGCTTTAGGGACGGTAGCAATCAGCCCCAGCATTTT.

The genes are TRBV4-1 and TRBJ1-3; possibly TRBD1 for D (5 bases). The CDR3 is made up of 15 amino acids. Trimming left V 4 bases short and J 7 bases short, with 17 bases between. Germline values: CDR1 MGHRA, CDR2 YSYEKL. The chain's CDR3 is CASSLLDGKGNTIYF. CDR3 nucleotide sequence: TGCGCCAGCAGCCTACTAGACGGAAAGGGGAACACCATATATTTT.

V is TRBV27 and J is TRBJ1-5; tentative D call: TRBD1 (6 bases). The CDR3 runs to 14 residues. Trimming cost V 2 bases and J 5 bases, with 10 bases left between them. From germline, CDR1 is MNHEY and CDR2 SMNVEV (reference sequence). The CDR3 coding sequence is TGTGCCAGCAGTTTACAGGGGTCTGATCAGCCCCAGCATTTT. As protein: CASSLQGSDQPQHF.